One and the same sample provided the 3 T cell receptor beta chains below, sequenced in a study of identical twins. In TCRdb, the 5' RACE reads were re-called with MiXCR into one record per CDR3 protein. The sample has approximately 890,000 distinct CDR3 sequences; 9% to 15% are singletons. A further study also used this sample, focusing on yellow fever vaccine responses in identical twins.

The sequencing input was PBMCs. These receptors came from a woman aged 18-29 years in good health.

In this sample, this clonotype turned up many times. The chain combines TRBV27 with TRBJ2-7; no clear D gene. Germline CDR1 reads MNHEY; CDR2 reads SMNVEV (reference sequence). CDR3 length: 13 residues. V dropped 2 bases and J dropped 0 bases, with 5 bases sitting between them. The CDR3 spells CASSLKVSYEQYF. In DNA, the CDR3 is TGTGCCAGCAGTTTAAAAGTCTCCTACGAGCAGTACTTC.

This clonotype was observed a handful of times. The chain couples TRBV7-9 to TRBJ2-7; tentatively, D is TRBD1 (6 bases). Trimming pared 5 bases from V and 4 bases from J, leaving 12 bases between. Germline CDR1 SEHNR, CDR2 FQNEAQ (reference sequence). The CDR3 spans 13 residues. CDR3 residues: CASSRDQGYEQYV. Written as DNA, the CDR3 is TGTGCCAGCAGCAGAGACCAGGGGTACGAGCAGTACGTC.

In this sample, this clonotype turned up many times. This chain's CDR3 is CASSSLHRPYEQYV. For the CDR3, the DNA is TGTGCCAGCAGTTCCTTACACCGGCCATACGAGCAGTACGTC. The chain carries TRBV12-3 or TRBV12-4 and TRBJ2-7; D remains ambiguous. Trimming removed 4 bases at V and 4 bases at J, with 14 bases between. The CDR3 has 14 amino acids.